This record covers a single T cell receptor (beta chain). Its binding antigen is unknown. Base quality data are lacking; no much larger clone is found one base away. Trimming takes 5 bases from V and 0 bases from J, and the germline ends sit 11 bases apart. The CDR3 runs 15 residues from the cysteine to the phenylalanine. Kept here is only the CDR3 DNA, which spans 45 bases and is read in frame from base 1. Per the germline V gene (reference sequence), MNHEY is the CDR1 and SMNVEV is the CDR2. Using the deep immunoSEQ assay, multiplex PCR amplified TCR CDR3 regions from genomic DNA. Extracted genomic DNA from each cell subset was spread evenly across all wells of several immunoSEQ 96-well plates, with each plate serving as a replicate. For sorted subsets, each replicate PCR was loaded with about 200 ng genomic DNA, equivalent to 25,000 to 35,000 T cell genomes. Purified libraries were measured with a Qubit 3.0 fluorometer, size-checked on a Bioanalyzer 2100, and measured again with the KAPA Library Quantification kit. Each immunoSEQ 96-well plate was sequenced on its own single-read 150-cycle Illumina NextSeq 550 flow cell. The original methods were these. The immunoSEQ output contained only junctional sequences without quality scores, so filtering could not match that applied to full-length reads. Sequences were annotated with PyIR, a Python wrapper for IgBLAST v1.9, using IMGT germline references to assign V/J genes and CDR3. Reads were removed for weak V/J assignments (E-value above 1e-6), missing CDR3, stop codons, out-of-frame junctions, or ambiguous translated residues. A V3J clonotype was defined by an identical inferred V gene, J gene, and CDR3 amino acid sequence. Percentage overlap between repertoires was calculated by dividing the number of shared unique clonotypes by the size of the smaller repertoire. Richness of each repertoire was evaluated using RTK rarefaction, the Chao1 estimator, and Recon v2.1 estimates of unobserved clonotypes. OLGA was used to compute generation probabilities for all TCRbeta clonotypes that the gDNA method yielded from four donors. In its TCRdb copy, this immuneACCESS table keeps in-frame sequences only and misses some clones. Where compared with another copy, unresolved V genes explain less than half of these, and the others have no known cause. V and J calls and clone size are as listed in that table; D and trimming were resolved from the DNA. The sample records roughly 2,300,000 clones, 85% to 95% of which are singletons. The top ten constitute 0.37% of the sample.

The donors were healthy, HIV-negative adults with no recently reported acute infections or vaccinations. Every donor was a Caucasian adult living in Nashville, Tennessee, USA. Magnetic negative selection was used to enrich CD4+ T cells, after which naive cells were positively selected on CD45RA and the negative fraction became the memory subset. After blood collection by leukapheresis, PBMCs were isolated using Ficoll-Histopaque density gradient centrifugation and then cryopreserved in the vapor phase of liquid nitrogen. Analytical flow cytometry was used to check the purity and quantity of every magnetically sorted T cell population. Genomic DNA was isolated from each sorted fraction and quantified by UV absorbance on a Nanodrop 2000c. These data belong to a study of shared clonotypes between healthy human individuals (dated by TCRdb to about 2020). In terms of the full investigation: The cohort comprised two women and three men aged 18 to 49 years. Per donor, leukapheresis produced somewhere between about 0.94 and 9.5 billion PBMCs. To increase sequencing depth and limit assay-specific biases, different laboratories used diverse techniques to prepare libraries and sequence TCR repertoires. The study deeply sequenced blood TCR repertoires of five healthy adults to estimate repertoire size and the extent of clonotype sharing between individuals. Per donor, three plates each were used for CD4 naive and CD4 memory, two for CD8 naive, and one for CD8 memory.

General findings and caveats noted by the study authors: Incomplete sequencing was indicated by rarefaction of sorted-subset datasets, despite the large sequencing depth. Sampling was limited to blood, and TCR repertoires in tissue likely differ from TCR repertoires in blood. Higher generation probabilities were observed for clonotypes shared by all four sorted-subset donors than for non-shared clonotypes. Pairwise subsampling led to the expectation that sequencing depth would affect the degree of clonotype sharing among donors. Because the study included a small number of donors, the genetic and exposure-history diversity represented was limited. Estimated clonotype richness was generally larger for naive than for memory subsets. Roughly 5% of naive CD4, more than 3% of naive CD8, about 2.4% of memory CD4, and 0.35% to 0.5% of memory CD8 clonotypes were shared across several donors.

Specimen: naive CD4+ T cells from PBMCs. The cell subset or site label, as the study defines it: CD45RA+ positively selected. The chain employs TRBV27 and TRBJ1-3, with TRBD1 perhaps the D gene, on 5 matching bases. The receptor was derived from a man between 18 and 29 years old in good health. Some clones in this sample may be carry-over from other donors' samples. The sequenced DNA: TGTGCCAGCAGTAGAGGGGCAAGCTCTGGAAACACCATATATTTT. This codes for CASSRGASSGNTIYF.